Following are 24 T cell receptor beta chains from one sample sequenced in a study of T cell responses to AZD1222 COVID-19 vaccine. The data were produced by immunoSEQ multiplex PCR, yet TCRdb's version contains in-frame clones alone and is incomplete. The sample shows some 95,000 clones, roughly 91% of them seen only once. The sequencing here drew on peripheral blood, taken on day 0 of AZD1222 vaccination. These receptors originate from an adult in good health.

The rearrangement uses TRBV7-9 and TRBJ1-1; D gene unclear. Looked up from germline, CDR1 is SEHNR and CDR2 is FQNEAQ (reference sequence). The V end was cut by 1 base, the J end by 0 bases, with 9 bases between. The CDR3 covers 15 residues. CDR3 DNA sequence: TGTGCCAGCAGCTTAGTAGGACGATTGAACACTGAAGCTTTCTTT. It yields the protein CASSLVGRLNTEAFF.

The CDR3 DNA follows: TGTGCCACCAGCAGAGATCGATCGGGGGGTAATGAAAAACTGTTTTTT. Its protein product is CATSRDRSGGNEKLFF. The gene calls are TRBV15 and TRBJ1-4; D is perhaps TRBD1 (5 bases). Germline CDR1 and CDR2: LNHNV and YYDKDF (reference sequence). The CDR3 covers 16 residues. The ends were cut back, 0 bases at V and 4 bases at J, with 12 bases in the middle.

This sequence joins TRBV7-8 and TRBJ1-2, with TRBD1 identical over 7 bases. Germline CDR1 and CDR2: SGHVS and FQNEAQ. This CDR3 region has 13 residues. After removal of 7 bases from V and 8 bases from J, the junction contained 10 bases not matched to a gene. The CDR3 reads CASTPSTGRGYTF. CDR3 nucleotides: TGTGCCAGCACTCCCTCGACAGGGCGAGGCTACACCTTC.

The chain has TRBV12-3 or TRBV12-4 and TRBJ1-5; D is unresolved. This CDR3 has 13 residues. V shed 5 bases and J shed 1 base, with 6 bases lying between them. The CDR3 DNA is TGTGCCAGCAGTCCTGACAGCAATCAGCCCCAGCATTTT. Amino acids: CASSPDSNQPQHF.

The chain carries TRBV7-2 and TRBJ1-1; 9 bases align to TRBD1. Unmatched junction bases numbered 12, after V lost 5 bases and J lost 2 bases. The CDR3 is 17 amino acids. Germline V CDR1 and CDR2: SGHTA, FQGNSA. The CDR3 loop is CASSLTGGGGGNTEAFF. The CDR3 DNA sequence: TGTGCCAGCAGCCTTACAGGGGGCGGAGGGGGCAACACTGAAGCTTTCTTT. The full variable domain, rest sourced from reference TRBV7-2 and TRBJ1-1, is GAGVSQSPSNKVTEKGKDVELRCDPISGHTALYWYRQSLGQGLEFLIYFQGNSAPDKSGLPSDRFSAERTGGSVSTLTIQRTQQEDSAVYLCASSLTGGGGGNTEAFFGQGTRLTVV.

This sequence joins TRBV4-3 and TRBJ2-7; 10 nucleotides match TRBD2. The V gene end was trimmed by 5 bases and the J gene end by 7 bases; junction bases not matched to a gene: 8. This CDR3 has 14 amino acids. Germline CDR1 and CDR2: LGHNA and YSLEER. Here the CDR3 reads CASSALLAGEEQYF. CDR3 nucleotides: TGCGCCAGCAGCGCCCTCCTAGCGGGGGAAGAGCAGTACTTC.

In DNA form, the CDR3 reads TGTGCTAGTGGCTCCGACAGGGGGCAGGCTCAGTACTTC. Encoded protein: CASGSDRGQAQYF. V gene TRBV12-5 combines with J gene TRBJ2-4; the match to TRBD1 covers 10 bases. Germline-derived CDR1 and CDR2 are LGHNT and FRNRAP. The CDR3 is 13 residues long. V was pared by 6 bases and J by 12 bases, with 8 bases of the junction left unmatched.

Here the CDR3 reads CASSSDRHSGNTIYF. CDR3 coding DNA: TGTGCCAGCAGCTCCGACAGGCACTCGGGAAACACCATATATTTT. The rearrangement uses TRBV7-8 and TRBJ1-3; D is possibly TRBD1 (6 bases). V was cut by 4 bases and J by 4 bases, with 14 bases left in between. From germline, CDR1 is SGHVS and CDR2 FQNEAQ. This CDR3 has 15 residues.

The chain employs TRBV5-1 and TRBJ2-7; 8 bases are shared with TRBD1. The CDR3 loop spans 15 amino acids. The germline gives CDR1 SGHRS, CDR2 YFSETQ. The V segment lost 2 bases and the J segment 3 bases; nucleotides outside the gene matches: 7. Here the CDR3 reads CASSLSGGQGYEQYF. The CDR3 nucleotides are TGCGCCAGCAGCTTATCCGGCGGACAGGGCTACGAGCAGTACTTC.

CDR3 in amino acids: CASSSTGVGEKLFF. CDR3 in DNA: TGTGCCAGCAGTTCGACAGGGGTCGGGGAAAAACTGTTTTTT. This sequence joins TRBV28 and TRBJ1-4, with TRBD1 matching over 8 bases. After removal of 4 bases from V and 8 bases from J, the junction contained 6 bases not matched to a gene. The CDR3 totals 14 residues. The germline V gene has CDR1 MDHEN and CDR2 SYDVKM.

A single count supports this clone. This chain joins TRBV6-2 or TRBV6-3 and TRBJ1-5; D unresolved. CDR3 length: 16 amino acids. CDR1 and CDR2 (germline): MNHEY, SVGEGT. Between the trimmed V and J ends, which lost 5 bases and 0 bases, there was a span of 14 bases. CDR3: CASSPPFFYSNQPQHF. The DNA of the CDR3 is TGTGCCAGCAGTCCCCCCTTTTTTTATAGCAATCAGCCCCAGCATTTT.

The chain links TRBV16 to TRBJ1-2; 9 nucleotides match TRBD1. Germline loops: CDR1 KGHSY, CDR2 FQNENV. CDR3 length: 15 residues. V gave up 4 bases and J gave up 1 base; unmatched junction bases: 4. This chain's CDR3 is CASSPGTGNNYGYTF. The CDR3 DNA reads as TGTGCCAGCAGCCCTGGGACAGGGAATAACTATGGCTACACCTTC.

The V gene is TRBV5-6, the J gene TRBJ2-1; 8 bases map to TRBD1. Germline V gives CDR1 SGHDT, CDR2 YYEEEE. V shed 4 bases and J 0 bases; nucleotides not matched to a gene: 6. This CDR3 spans 16 amino acids. The CDR3 DNA sequence: TGTGCCAGCAGCAAAAACAGGGGGAACTCCTACAATGAGCAGTTCTTC. It is translated as CASSKNRGNSYNEQFF.

The chain is built from TRBV6-5 and TRBJ1-4, with unresolved D. Trimming took 6 bases from V and 7 from J, leaving 12 bases between them. Germline CDR1 MNHEY, CDR2 SVGAGI. The CDR3 is 13 residues long. The CDR3 here is CASRLNRGEKLFF. The CDR3, as DNA: TGTGCCAGCAGACTTAATCGAGGTGAAAAACTGTTTTTT.

V is TRBV10-3 and J is TRBJ2-3, with TRBD2 as a possible D gene (5 bases). V gave up 2 bases and J gave up 6 bases, with 18 bases separating them. In germline, CDR1 is ENHRY, CDR2 SYGVKD. This CDR3 is built from 16 residues. The chain's CDR3 is CAISEPTSSRRDTQYF. DNA for the CDR3: TGTGCCATCAGTGAGCCTACTAGTTCCCGGAGGGATACGCAGTATTTT.

This chain links TRBV19 with TRBJ1-1; no clear D. The CDR3 extends over 17 amino acids. Germline loops: CDR1 LNHDA, CDR2 SQIVND (reference sequence). Trimming took 1 base from V and 0 from J, leaving 15 bases between them. CDR3 region: CASSIVRGGGLNTEAFF. The CDR3 DNA reads as TGTGCCAGTAGTATAGTTAGAGGTGGAGGATTGAACACTGAAGCTTTCTTT.

The V and J genes are TRBV10-3 and TRBJ1-5; D might be TRBD1 (5 bases). This CDR3 contains 14 residues. The germline CDR1 and CDR2 sequences are ENHRY and SYGVKD. Trimming cost V 0 bases and J 7 bases, with 10 bases left between them. CDR3 sequence: CAISESFGDQPQHF. CDR3 coding DNA: TGTGCCATCAGTGAGTCGTTCGGGGACCAGCCCCAGCATTTT.

V is TRBV6-5 and J is TRBJ1-1, with D unclear. CDR1 and CDR2 from the germline V gene are MNHEY and SVGAGI. V lost 8 bases, J lost 1 base, and 8 bases lay in between. The length of the CDR3 is 12 residues. CDR3 sequence reads: CASFAKNTEAFF. CDR3 nucleotide sequence: TGTGCCAGCTTTGCGAAGAACACTGAAGCTTTCTTT.

This CDR3 reads CASSRTASSYGYTF. The CDR3 DNA sequence: TGCGCCAGCAGCCGGACAGCTTCGTCCTATGGCTACACCTTC. The gene calls are TRBV4-1 and TRBJ1-2; D may be TRBD1 (6 bases). V was pared by 4 bases and J by 4 bases, with 13 bases between. CDR3 size: 14 residues. Germline V gene data show CDR1 as MGHRA and CDR2 as YSYEKL.

V and J are TRBV2 and TRBJ2-3; D may match TRBD1 or TRBD2 (5 bases each). Germline assignment: CDR1 SNHLY and CDR2 FYNNEI. Trimming pared 9 bases from V and 2 bases from J, leaving 15 bases between. This CDR3 is 14 amino acids long. CDR3 sequence (DNA): TGTGCCAGTTACCGGGACGGCTCCACAGATACGCAGTATTTT. The encoded protein is CASYRDGSTDTQYF.

In this sample, this clone turned up once. V gene TRBV6-6 combines with J gene TRBJ2-1; D possibly corresponds to TRBD2 (5 bases). Germline CDR1 MNHNY, CDR2 SVGAGI (reference sequence). This CDR3 comprises 13 residues. V lost 10 bases to trimming and J lost 12 bases, with 22 bases between them. The CDR3 sequence: CAIQAVGGRRQFF. The CDR3 DNA reads TGTGCCATTCAAGCGGTAGGTGGAAGGCGGCAGTTCTTC.

V and J are TRBV29-1 and TRBJ2-2; D unresolved. This CDR3 has 14 residues. Germline V gene lookup returns CDR1 SQVTM and CDR2 ANQGSEA. V lost 3 bases and J lost 1, with 9 bases in between. The CDR3 spells CSVEIVVNTGELFF. The CDR3 DNA follows: TGCAGCGTTGAGATCGTAGTGAACACCGGGGAGCTGTTTTTT.

The gene calls are TRBV2 and TRBJ2-1; D may be TRBD1 or TRBD2 (7 bases each). Trimming pared 2 bases from V and 3 bases from J, leaving 11 bases between. This CDR3 region has 15 residues. Germline V gene sequence: CDR1 SNHLY, CDR2 FYNNEI. The CDR3: CASSEQGGGYNEQFF. In DNA, the CDR3 is TGTGCCAGCAGTGAACAGGGGGGGGGCTACAATGAGCAGTTCTTC.

The chain couples TRBV12-5 to TRBJ1-3, with D possibly matching TRBD1 (5 bases). V was clipped by 9 bases and J by 5 bases, with 17 bases between them. The CDR3 is 14 residues long. CDR1 and CDR2 from the germline V gene are LGHNT and FRNRAP. The DNA for the CDR3 is TGTGCTAGGGGGGGGGTGGGCAGGCGAAACACCATATATTTT. Protein sequence: CARGGVGRRNTIYF.